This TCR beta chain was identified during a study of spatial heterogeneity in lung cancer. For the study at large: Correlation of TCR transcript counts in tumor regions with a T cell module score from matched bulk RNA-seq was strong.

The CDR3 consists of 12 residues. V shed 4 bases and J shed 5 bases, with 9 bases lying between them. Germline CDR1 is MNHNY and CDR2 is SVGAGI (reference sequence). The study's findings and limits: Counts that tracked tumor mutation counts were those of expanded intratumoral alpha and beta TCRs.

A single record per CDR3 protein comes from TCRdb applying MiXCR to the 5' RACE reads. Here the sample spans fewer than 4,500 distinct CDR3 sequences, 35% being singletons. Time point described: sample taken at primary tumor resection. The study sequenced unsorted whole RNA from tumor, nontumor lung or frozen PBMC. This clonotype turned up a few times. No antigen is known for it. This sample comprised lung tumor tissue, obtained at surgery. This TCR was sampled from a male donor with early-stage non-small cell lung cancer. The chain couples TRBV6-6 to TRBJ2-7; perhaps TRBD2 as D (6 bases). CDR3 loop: CASSWTGDEQYF. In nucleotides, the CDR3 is TGTGCCAGCAGTTGGACGGGGGACGAGCAGTACTTC.